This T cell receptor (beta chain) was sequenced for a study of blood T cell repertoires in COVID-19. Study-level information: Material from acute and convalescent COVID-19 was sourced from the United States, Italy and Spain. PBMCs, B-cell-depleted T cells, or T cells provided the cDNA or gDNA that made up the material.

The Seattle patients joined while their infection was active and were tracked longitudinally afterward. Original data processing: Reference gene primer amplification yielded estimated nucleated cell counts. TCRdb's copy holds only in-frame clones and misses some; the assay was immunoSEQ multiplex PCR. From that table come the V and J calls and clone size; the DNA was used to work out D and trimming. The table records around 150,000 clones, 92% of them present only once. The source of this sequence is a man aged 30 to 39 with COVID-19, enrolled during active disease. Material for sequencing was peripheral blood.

Here the CDR3 reads CASSLIARSYEQYF. For the CDR3, the DNA is TGTGCCAGCAGCTTGATTGCCAGGTCCTACGAGCAGTACTTC. The chain recombines TRBV7-8 with TRBJ2-7; no reliable D call. Per the germline V gene, CDR1 is SGHVS and CDR2 is FQNEAQ. The CDR3 is 14 amino acids. Trimming stripped 3 bases from V and 1 base from J, with 10 bases between.